The 7 T cell receptor beta chains below come from one sample, sequenced in a study of cytomegalovirus exposure and HLA in healthy donors. PCR used 60 Vbeta primers and 13 Jbeta primers. Here immunoSEQ multiplex PCR was the method, and the copy in TCRdb shows in-frame clones only, minus some. This sample's table has more than 45,000 clones. Sequenced sample: PBMCs. Receptors were obtained from a male donor in good health and CMV-seronegative.

This chain links TRBV19 with TRBJ2-1, with TRBD2 identical over 9 bases. Per the germline V gene, CDR1 is LNHDA and CDR2 is SQIVND (reference sequence). V dropped 6 bases and J dropped 0; count of bases not matched to a gene: 18. The length of the CDR3 is 20 residues. Here the CDR3 DNA reads TGTGCCAGTAGCCATCGTGGGGGGTGGGGTAGCGGGAGCTCCTACAATGAGCAGTTCTTC. Translation: CASSHRGGWGSGSSYNEQFF.

The chain employs TRBV7-8 and TRBJ2-7; D possibly corresponds to TRBD2 (6 bases). There are 14 residues in the CDR3. The germline gives CDR1 SGHVS, CDR2 FQNEAQ. Deletions cut 7 bases from V and 2 bases from J, with 15 bases between. CDR3 sequence (DNA): TGTGCCAGCACCTTCAGGGACTCCGCCTACGAGCAGTACTTC. Encoded protein: CASTFRDSAYEQYF.

The chain links TRBV4-3 to TRBJ2-7, with TRBD1 as a possible D gene (7 bases). Germline V gives CDR1 LGHNA, CDR2 YSLEER. This CDR3 is built from 16 residues. V shed 3 bases and J shed 6 bases, with 21 bases lying between them. CDR3 protein: CASSQTEWIRGVEQYF. The CDR3 DNA follows: TGCGCCAGCAGCCAGACCGAATGGATCAGGGGGGTCGAGCAGTACTTC.

This sequence joins TRBV20-1 and TRBJ1-2; TRBD1 aligns across 7 bases. The CDR3 is made up of 11 amino acids. In germline, CDR1 is DFQATT, CDR2 SNEGSKA (reference sequence). This CDR3 is CSFTTGNGYTF. The CDR3 nucleotides read TGCAGCTTTACGACAGGGAACGGCTACACCTTC.

The V gene is TRBV29-1, the J gene TRBJ2-7, with TRBD2 matching 8 bases. V shed 6 bases, J shed 6 bases, and the junction held 16 bases outside the gene matches. This CDR3 contains 15 residues. Germline loops: CDR1 SQVTM, CDR2 ANQGSEA. CDR3 in amino acids: CSVTPSGGSRTEQYF. DNA of the CDR3: TGCAGCGTCACCCCCTCGGGGGGGTCTAGAACCGAGCAGTACTTC.

This rearrangement joins TRBV7-8 to TRBJ2-7; TRBD1 matches at 9 bases. Looked up from germline, CDR1 is SGHVS and CDR2 is FQNEAQ. V lost 4 bases and J lost 4; bases outside the gene matches: 5. This CDR3 is 14 amino acids long. The CDR3 spells CASSSWTGDYEQYF. In DNA form, the CDR3 reads TGTGCCAGCAGCTCCTGGACAGGGGATTACGAGCAGTACTTC.

This chain joins TRBV18 and TRBJ2-7; D unresolved. Looked up from germline, CDR1 is KGHSH and CDR2 is LQKENI. Deletions cut 2 bases from V and 2 bases from J, with 16 bases between. The CDR3 is made up of 16 amino acids. The CDR3 DNA follows: TGTGCCAGCTCACCAAGAACCGACTTAAGCGCCTACGAGCAGTACTTC. Amino acid sequence: CASSPRTDLSAYEQYF.